These 4 T cell receptor beta chains were sequenced from one sample in a study of shared clonotypes between healthy human individuals. Only CD45RO-negative cells positively selected for CCR7 counted as naive CD8 cells, so terminally differentiated effector memory CD45RA+ cells were excluded. Method: immunoSEQ multiplex PCR; TCRdb's copy keeps in-frame clones and lacks some. Of some 2 million clones in the sample, about 95% were seen once. The sequenced sample consisted of naive CD8+ T cells sorted from blood. These receptors originate from a man aged 18 to 35 in good health.

This clone has just a few counts. The chain is built from TRBV19 and TRBJ1-5, with D possibly being TRBD1 (5 bases). The length of the CDR3 is 14 residues. CDR1 is LNHDA, CDR2 SQIVND, per germline (reference sequence). V was shortened by 8 bases and J by 3 bases, with 14 bases between the two germline ends. The CDR3 DNA sequence: TGTGCCAGTGCGATTCGGGACTTCAATCAGCCCCAGCATTTT. This translates into CASAIRDFNQPQHF.

As concerns this clone: Other DNA sequences from this sample encode an identical CDR3 as well. V gene TRBV5-6 combines with J gene TRBJ2-1, with D maybe TRBD2 (5 bases). The CDR3 is made up of 12 amino acids. V was pared by 4 bases and J by 5 bases, with 7 bases between. Germline V gene data show CDR1 as SGHDT and CDR2 as YYEEEE. CDR3 protein: CASSLGDNEQFF. The DNA for the CDR3 is TGTGCCAGCAGCCTGGGAGACAATGAGCAGTTCTTC. The full variable domain, rest sourced from reference TRBV5-6 and TRBJ2-1, is DAGVTQSPTHLIKTRGQQVTLRCSPKSGHDTVSWYQQALGQGPQFIFQYYEEEERQRGNFPDRFSGHQFPNYSSELNVNALLLGDSALYLCASSLGDNEQFFGPGTRLTVL.

The V and J genes are TRBV5-6 and TRBJ1-1; 7 bases match TRBD1. Trimming at V came to 4 bases and at J to 6 bases, leaving 12 bases not matched to a gene. The CDR3 runs 15 residues. In germline, CDR1 is SGHDT, CDR2 YYEEEE. The DNA for the CDR3 is TGTGCCAGCAGCCTACAGCAGGGGGGAGGCCCTGAAGCTTTCTTT. Protein product: CASSLQQGGGPEAFF.

The genes are TRBV7-9 and TRBJ2-1; 7 nucleotides line up with TRBD2. CDR3 length equals 13 residues. Trimming at V came to 5 bases and at J to 10 bases, leaving 8 bases not matched to a gene. Germline V gene lookup returns CDR1 SEHNR and CDR2 FQNEAQ (reference sequence). Here the CDR3 DNA reads TGTGCCAGCAGCCCACGGGACTACGGGGAGCAGTTCTTC. This codes for CASSPRDYGEQFF.